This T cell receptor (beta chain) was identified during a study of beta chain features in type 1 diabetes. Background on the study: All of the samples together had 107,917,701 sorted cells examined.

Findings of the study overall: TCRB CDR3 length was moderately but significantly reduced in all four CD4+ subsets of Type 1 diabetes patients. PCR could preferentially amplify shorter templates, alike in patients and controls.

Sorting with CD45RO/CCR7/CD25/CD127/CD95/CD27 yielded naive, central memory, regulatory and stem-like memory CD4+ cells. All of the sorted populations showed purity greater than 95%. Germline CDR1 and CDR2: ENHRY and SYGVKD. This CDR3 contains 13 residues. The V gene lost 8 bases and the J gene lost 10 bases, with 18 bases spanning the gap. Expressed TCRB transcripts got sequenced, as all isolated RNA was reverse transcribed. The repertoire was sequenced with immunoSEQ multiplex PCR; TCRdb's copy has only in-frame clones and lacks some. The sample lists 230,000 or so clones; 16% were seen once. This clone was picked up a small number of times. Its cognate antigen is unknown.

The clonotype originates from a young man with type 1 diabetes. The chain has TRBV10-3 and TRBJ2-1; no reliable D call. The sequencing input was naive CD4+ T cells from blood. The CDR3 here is CAIHPGSGKEQFF. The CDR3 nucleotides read TGTGCCATCCACCCAGGCTCAGGTAAAGAGCAGTTCTTC.